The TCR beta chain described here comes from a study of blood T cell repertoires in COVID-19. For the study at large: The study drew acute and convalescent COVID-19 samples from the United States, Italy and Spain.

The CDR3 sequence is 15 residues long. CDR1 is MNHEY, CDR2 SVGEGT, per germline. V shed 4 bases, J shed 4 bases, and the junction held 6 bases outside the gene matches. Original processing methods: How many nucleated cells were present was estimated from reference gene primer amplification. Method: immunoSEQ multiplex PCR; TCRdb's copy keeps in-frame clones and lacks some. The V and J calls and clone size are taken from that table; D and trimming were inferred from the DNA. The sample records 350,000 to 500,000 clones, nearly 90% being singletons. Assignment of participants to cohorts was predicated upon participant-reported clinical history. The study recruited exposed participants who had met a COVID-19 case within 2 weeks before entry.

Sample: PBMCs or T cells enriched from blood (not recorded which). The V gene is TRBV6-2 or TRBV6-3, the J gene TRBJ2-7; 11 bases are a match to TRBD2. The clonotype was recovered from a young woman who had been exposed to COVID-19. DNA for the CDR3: TGTGCCAGCAGTTCCTCGGGACTAGCGGATTACGAGCAGTACTTC. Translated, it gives CASSSSGLADYEQYF.